Each of the 32 T cell receptor beta chains below was sequenced from the same sample in a study of blood T cell repertoires in COVID-19. Assay used: immunoSEQ multiplex PCR; TCRdb lists only in-frame clones, some missing. The sample gives around 180,000 clones, about four fifths of which show up once; over 9.5% is in the top ten. Sample: peripheral blood. The receptor set was obtained from a woman older than 75 with active or convalescent COVID-19.

The CDR3 DNA is TGTGCCAGCGGGGAGGGTTTTGAGCATCAGCCCCAGCATTTT. Encoded protein: CASGEGFEHQPQHF. The chain combines TRBV6-5 with TRBJ1-5; D remains unclear. The CDR3 sequence is 14 residues long. V was pared by 8 bases and J by 5 bases, with 16 bases between. Looked up from germline, CDR1 is MNHEY and CDR2 is SVGAGI.

This chain uses TRBV6-1 with TRBJ1-1; D is ambiguous. Trimming left V 2 bases short and J 1 base short, with 8 bases between. Germline CDR1 and CDR2: MNHNS and SASEGT. The CDR3 covers 14 residues. DNA of the CDR3: TGTGCCAGCAGTGAACAGTGGGCGAACACTGAAGCTTTCTTT. Protein sequence: CASSEQWANTEAFF.

The V gene is TRBV6-1, the J gene TRBJ2-7, with D possibly matching TRBD2 (6 bases). Trimming cost V 1 base and J 3 bases, with 10 bases left between them. Germline values: CDR1 MNHNS, CDR2 SASEGT. The CDR3 runs 14 residues. CDR3 region: CASSEELALYEQYF. The CDR3 bases are TGTGCCAGCAGTGAAGAACTAGCCCTCTACGAGCAGTACTTC.

This clone was seen once. The chain couples TRBV2 to TRBJ1-2; D is possibly TRBD1 (5 bases). Trimming shortened V by 6 bases and J by 4 bases, and 12 bases separated the two germline ends. This CDR3 spans 13 amino acids. Germline-derived CDR1 and CDR2 are SNHLY and FYNNEI. The CDR3 sequence: CASRAGGIYGYTF. The CDR3 DNA is TGTGCCAGCAGGGCGGGGGGGATCTATGGCTACACCTTC. The entire variable domain, with the rest obtained from reference TRBV2 and TRBJ1-2, is as follows: EPEVTQTPSHQVTQMGQEVILRCVPISNHLYFYWYRQILGQKVEFLVSFYNNEISEKSEIFDDQFSVERPDGSNFTLKIRSTKLEDSAMYFCASRAGGIYGYTFGSGTRLTVV.

This clone has only one observation. The chain couples TRBV28 to TRBJ2-7; weak D call: TRBD1 (5 bases). V lost 6 bases, J lost 6 bases, and 12 bases lay in between. Germline CDR1 MDHEN, CDR2 SYDVKM. The CDR3 runs 12 residues. CDR3 sequence (DNA): TGTGCCAGCAGCGGCAGGGTAATCGAGCAGTACTTC. It codes for CASSGRVIEQYF.

There are a few counts of this clone. J is TRBJ2-5 and V is TRBV7-2; maybe TRBD2 (5 bases). Germline-derived CDR1 and CDR2 are SGHTA and FQGNSA. The V and J ends lost 3 bases and 7 bases respectively, with 21 bases between them. CDR3 length: 16 amino acids. The CDR3 here is CASSLVGGPTPGTQYF. For the CDR3, the DNA is TGTGCCAGCAGCTTGGTTGGCGGGCCCACCCCGGGGACCCAGTACTTC.

This sequence joins TRBV7-7 and TRBJ2-5; D may be TRBD2 (7 bases). V shed 1 base and J shed 3 bases, with 21 bases lying between them. Per the germline V gene, CDR1 is SSHAT and CDR2 is FNYEAQ (reference sequence). The CDR3 sequence is 18 residues long. The CDR3 loop is CASSLEWGGRGGKETQYF. The CDR3 nucleotides are TGTGCCAGCAGCTTAGAGTGGGGCGGGAGAGGGGGTAAAGAGACCCAGTACTTC.

CDR3 loop: CASSLETSGLQYF. DNA for the CDR3: TGCGCCAGCAGCTTGGAGACTAGCGGTCTACAGTACTTC. The rearrangement joins TRBV5-1 to TRBJ2-4, with 9 positions matching TRBD2. This CDR3 has 13 residues. The V gene end was trimmed by 0 bases and the J gene end by 13 bases; junction bases not matched to a gene: 5. Germline CDR1 is SGHRS and CDR2 is YFSETQ.

The chain couples TRBV19 to TRBJ2-1, with 7 positions matching TRBD2. The CDR3 consists of 14 residues. Trimming removed 5 bases from V and 8 bases from J; junction bases left unmatched: 9. CDR1 and CDR2 from the germline V gene are LNHDA and SQIVND (reference sequence). As DNA, the CDR3 is TGTGCCAGTAGTTGGAAGCGGGACGCGGATGAGCAGTTCTTC. This codes for CASSWKRDADEQFF.

This chain connects TRBV5-1 to TRBJ2-7; TRBD1 might be the D (5 bases). The germline gives CDR1 SGHRS, CDR2 YFSETQ. The CDR3 sequence is 14 residues long. The ends were cut back, 2 bases at V and 7 bases at J, with 16 bases in the middle. This chain's CDR3 is CASSFQGSQGEQYF. CDR3 bases: TGCGCCAGCAGCTTTCAGGGATCCCAAGGGGAGCAGTACTTC.

This clone has only one observation. J is TRBJ2-3 and V is TRBV5-1; TRBD2 matches 7 bases. J lost 0 bases, V lost 5 bases, and 3 bases had no gene match. Germline lookup yields CDR1 SGHRS and CDR2 YFSETQ. The CDR3 consists of 14 residues. The CDR3 spells CASSPSGSTDTQYF. The CDR3 region has the DNA TGCGCCAGCAGTCCTAGCGGAAGCACAGATACGCAGTATTTT.

The chain employs TRBV4-1 and TRBJ2-3, with a possible D match to TRBD2 (6 bases). Germline values: CDR1 MGHRA, CDR2 YSYEKL. The length of the CDR3 is 20 residues. V dropped 0 bases and J dropped 4 bases, with 26 bases sitting between them. CDR3 loop: CASSQDYGETTAGSPDTQYF. The DNA for the CDR3 is TGCGCCAGCAGCCAAGATTATGGTGAAACTACGGCCGGGAGCCCAGATACGCAGTATTTT.

V usage is TRBV10-3 and J usage is TRBJ1-3, with D tentatively TRBD1 (6 bases). Germline V gene lookup returns CDR1 ENHRY and CDR2 SYGVKD. The CDR3 totals 16 residues. V lost 0 bases and J 2 bases, leaving 11 bases between the germline ends. The CDR3 nucleotides read TGTGCCATCAGTGAGTCGTTGGCAGGGGCTGGAAACACCATATATTTT. Translating gives CAISESLAGAGNTIYF.

J is TRBJ1-6 and V is TRBV20-1; no definite D call. Germline values: CDR1 DFQATT, CDR2 SNEGSKA (reference sequence). V was pared by 3 bases and J by 7 bases, with 7 bases between. The CDR3 runs 12 residues. CDR3 protein: CSASIENSPLHF. CDR3 nucleotide sequence: TGCAGTGCTAGTATAGAGAATTCACCCCTCCACTTT.

The chain uses TRBV7-6 and TRBJ2-2, with TRBD1 as a possible D gene (6 bases). The CDR3 extends over 15 amino acids. Germline V gene lookup returns CDR1 SGHVS and CDR2 FNYEAQ. The ends were cut back, 1 base at V and 1 base at J, with 7 bases in the middle. CDR3 region: CASSLEQGNTGELFF. The CDR3 DNA sequence: TGTGCCAGCAGCTTAGAACAGGGGAACACCGGGGAGCTGTTTTTT.

The chain uses TRBV10-3 and TRBJ1-1, with D perhaps TRBD1 (6 bases). Germline CDR1 ENHRY, CDR2 SYGVKD. The CDR3 has 15 residues. Trimming removed 0 bases from V and 5 bases from J, with 13 bases in between. In DNA, the CDR3 is TGTGCCATCAGTGAGTCGAGGGGGGGAGAGACTGAAGCTTTCTTT. It codes for CAISESRGGETEAFF.

The chain combines TRBV5-1 with TRBJ2-5, with 7 bases fitting TRBD1. J lost 4 bases, V lost 2 bases, and 2 bases had no gene match. There are 13 residues in the CDR3. Germline V CDR1 and CDR2: SGHRS, YFSETQ. CDR3 amino acids: CASSLTGAETQYF. CDR3 in DNA: TGCGCCAGCAGCTTAACAGGGGCAGAGACCCAGTACTTC.

V usage is TRBV10-1 and J usage is TRBJ2-1, with 10 bases matching TRBD2. The V segment lost 0 bases and the J segment 8 bases; nucleotides outside the gene matches: 10. This CDR3 contains 17 residues. The V gene's germline CDR1 is WNHNN and CDR2 SYGVQD (reference sequence). This CDR3 is CASSESFGSGRIHEQFF. The DNA for the CDR3 is TGCGCCAGCAGTGAGTCTTTCGGTAGCGGGAGGATTCATGAGCAGTTCTTC.

The J gene is TRBJ2-7, the V gene TRBV3-1 (or the pseudogene TRBV3-2); TRBD1 is a possible D gene (5 bases). V dropped 1 base and J dropped 1 base, with 17 bases sitting between them. The CDR3 length is 17 residues. Germline V gives CDR1 LGHDT, CDR2 YNNKEL (reference sequence). The CDR3 protein is CASSQVRGRASSYEQYF. The CDR3 bases are TGTGCCAGCAGCCAAGTACGAGGCAGGGCGTCATCCTACGAGCAGTACTTC.

This chain joins TRBV6-5 and TRBJ2-7; possible D gene TRBD2, 5 bases. Per germline, CDR1 MNHEY and CDR2 SVGAGI. This CDR3 is built from 15 residues. V was shortened by 2 bases and J by 4 bases, with 15 bases between the two germline ends. For the CDR3, the DNA is TGTGCCAGCAGTTACAGCCGGGGTTCAAATTACGAGCAGTACTTC. It translates to CASSYSRGSNYEQYF.

V and J are TRBV24-1 and TRBJ1-4; 9 nucleotides align to TRBD1. V shed 4 bases and J 6 bases; nucleotides not matched to a gene: 8. The length of the CDR3 is 16 residues. Looked up from germline, CDR1 is KGHDR and CDR2 is SFDVKD. Written as DNA, the CDR3 is TGTGCCACCAGTGACAGGACAGGGGAGAAGGATGAAAAACTGTTTTTT. It specifies CATSDRTGEKDEKLFF.

The V and J genes are TRBV28 and TRBJ2-7; 9 nucleotides line up with TRBD1. With V trimmed by 3 bases and J by 6 bases, 6 bases remained unmatched. CDR3 length: 14 residues. Germline lookup yields CDR1 MDHEN and CDR2 SYDVKM. Written as DNA, the CDR3 is TGTGCCAGCAGTTTTATTAACAGGGGGCCCGAGCAGTACTTC. The encoded protein is CASSFINRGPEQYF.

The chain links TRBV5-4 to TRBJ1-1, with no clear D. Trimming removed 0 bases from V and 1 base from J, with 7 bases in between. Per the germline V gene, CDR1 is SGHNT and CDR2 is YYREEE (reference sequence). This CDR3 comprises 14 residues. CDR3 sequence: CASSLVGENTEAFF. CDR3 nucleotide sequence: TGTGCCAGCAGCTTGGTAGGAGAGAACACTGAAGCTTTCTTT.

The rearrangement links TRBV10-3 to TRBJ1-1; D gene uncertain. The germline V and J ends were trimmed by 0 bases and 5 bases, with 13 bases remaining between them. The germline V gene encodes CDR1 ENHRY and CDR2 SYGVKD. The CDR3 is made up of 15 amino acids. DNA for the CDR3: TGTGCCATCAGTGAGTCACCCGGGGTTCAGACTGAAGCTTTCTTT. It yields the protein CAISESPGVQTEAFF.

V is TRBV6-5 and J is TRBJ2-2; D call uncertain. The germline V gene has CDR1 MNHEY and CDR2 SVGAGI. The CDR3 runs to 15 residues. Trimming cost V 7 bases and J 0 bases, with 12 bases left between them. The CDR3 is CASTPVTPNTGELFF. The CDR3 DNA is TGTGCCAGCACCCCCGTGACACCGAACACCGGGGAGCTGTTTTTT.

This clone came up a few times. The chain employs TRBV9 and TRBJ1-6; D may be TRBD1 (6 bases). CDR1 is SGDLS and CDR2 is YYNGEE in the germline V gene. The CDR3 sequence is 14 residues long. The V gene lost 4 bases and the J gene lost 8 bases, with 13 bases spanning the gap. The CDR3 DNA follows: TGTGCCAGCAGCCCTCGGACAGCAGATTCACCCCTCCACTTT. Its translation: CASSPRTADSPLHF. Together with reference TRBV9 and TRBJ1-6, the CDR3 gives the full variable domain: DSGVTQTPKHLITATGQRVTLRCSPRSGDLSVYWYQQSLDQGLQFLIQYYNGEERAKGNILERFSAQQFPDLHSELNLSSLELGDSALYFCASSPRTADSPLHFGNGTRLTVT.

This rearrangement joins TRBV19 to TRBJ1-1; a weak D match, TRBD1 (6 bases). Looked up from germline, CDR1 is LNHDA and CDR2 is SQIVND (reference sequence). The V gene lost 5 bases and the J gene lost 9 bases, with 16 bases spanning the gap. This CDR3 comprises 13 residues. The CDR3 here is CASSEQGLFKAFF. DNA for the CDR3: TGTGCCAGTAGTGAACAGGGCCTCTTTAAAGCTTTCTTT.

This chain's CDR3 is CASSDPGQGFTDTQYF. The CDR3 DNA reads TGTGCCAGCAGTGACCCGGGACAGGGCTTCACAGATACGCAGTATTTT. This chain links TRBV6-1 with TRBJ2-3; TRBD1 matches at 9 bases. V lost 3 bases, J lost 2 bases, and 6 bases stayed unmatched. The CDR3 is 16 residues long. Germline assignment: CDR1 MNHNS and CDR2 SASEGT.

In its sample, this clone was seen a few times. The chain employs TRBV7-9 and TRBJ2-1; no clear D gene. The CDR3 is 13 residues long. V was clipped by 8 bases and J by 0 bases, with 8 bases between them. Germline V gene sequence: CDR1 SEHNR, CDR2 FQNEAQ (reference sequence). The CDR3 is CASQAGSYNEQFF. The CDR3 region has the DNA TGTGCCAGCCAAGCCGGCTCCTACAATGAGCAGTTCTTC. The full variable domain, its missing parts supplied by reference TRBV7-9 and TRBJ2-1, is DTGVSQNPRHKITKRGQNVTFRCDPISEHNRLYWYRQTLGQGPEFLTYFQNEAQLEKSRLLSDRFSAERPKGSFSTLEIQRTEQGDSAMYLCASQAGSYNEQFFGPGTRLTVL.

The V call is TRBV5-1, the J call TRBJ1-1; 8 bases align to TRBD1. The CDR3 runs 14 residues. V gave up 5 bases and J gave up 6 bases; unmatched junction bases: 9. The germline V gene has CDR1 SGHRS and CDR2 YFSETQ. The CDR3 is CASRSGRGPSEAFF. CDR3 DNA sequence: TGCGCCAGCAGGTCGGGCAGGGGGCCATCTGAAGCTTTCTTT. Full variable domain (outside the CDR3, taken from reference TRBV5-1 and TRBJ1-1): KAGVTQTPRYLIKTRGQQVTLSCSPISGHRSVSWYQQTPGQGLQFLFEYFSETQRNKGNFPGRFSGRQFSNSRSEMNVSTLELGDSALYLCASRSGRGPSEAFFGQGTRLTVV.

The count of this clone is one. The chain joins TRBV7-2 to TRBJ2-3; TRBD1 agrees at 8 bases. The germline V gene has CDR1 SGHTA and CDR2 FQGNSA. The CDR3 has 14 amino acids. Trimming at V came to 1 base and at J to 6 bases, leaving 3 bases not matched to a gene. The CDR3 region has the DNA TGTGCCAGCAGCTTAGACAGGGGGTGGGATACGCAGTATTTT. It is translated as CASSLDRGWDTQYF.

Here the CDR3 DNA reads TGCGCCAGCAGCCGGGGCCAGGGGGATGAGCAGTTCTTC. The encoded protein is CASSRGQGDEQFF. The chain combines TRBV5-1 with TRBJ2-1; 7 bases line up with TRBD1. V trimming: 4 bases; J trimming: 8 bases; junction bases outside the gene matches: 6. The CDR3 has 13 amino acids. The V gene's germline CDR1 is SGHRS and CDR2 YFSETQ.